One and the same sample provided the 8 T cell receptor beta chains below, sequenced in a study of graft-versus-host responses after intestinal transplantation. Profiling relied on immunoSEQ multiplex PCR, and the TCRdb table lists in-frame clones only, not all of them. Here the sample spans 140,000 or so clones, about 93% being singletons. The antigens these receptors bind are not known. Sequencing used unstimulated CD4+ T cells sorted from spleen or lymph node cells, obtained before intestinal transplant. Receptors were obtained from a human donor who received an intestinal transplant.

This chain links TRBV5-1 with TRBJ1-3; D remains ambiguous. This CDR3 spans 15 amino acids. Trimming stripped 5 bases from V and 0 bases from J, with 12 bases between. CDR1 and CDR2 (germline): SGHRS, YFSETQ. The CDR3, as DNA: TGCGCCAGCAGGGAGCTGGGGAGCTCTGGAAACACCATATATTTT. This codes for CASRELGSSGNTIYF.

CDR3 in DNA: TGTGCCAGCAGCTTAACCCTATCAAGCCCACTAACCTACGAGCAGTACTTC. Amino acids: CASSLTLSSPLTYEQYF. This chain links TRBV7-2 with TRBJ2-7, with D unresolved. Deletions cut 2 bases from V and 2 bases from J, with 19 bases between. This CDR3 spans 17 amino acids. CDR1 and CDR2 from the germline V gene are SGHTA and FQGNSA.

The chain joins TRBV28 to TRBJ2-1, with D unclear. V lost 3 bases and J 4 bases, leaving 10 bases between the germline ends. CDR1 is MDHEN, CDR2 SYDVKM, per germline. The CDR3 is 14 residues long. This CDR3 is CASSFTDPYNEQFF. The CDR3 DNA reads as TGTGCCAGCAGTTTCACGGACCCATACAATGAGCAGTTCTTC.

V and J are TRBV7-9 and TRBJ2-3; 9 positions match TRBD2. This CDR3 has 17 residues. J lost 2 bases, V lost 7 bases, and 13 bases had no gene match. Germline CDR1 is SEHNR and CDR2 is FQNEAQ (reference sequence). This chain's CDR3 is CASIPRTSALATDTQYF. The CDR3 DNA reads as TGTGCCAGCATTCCGAGGACTAGCGCTCTGGCCACAGATACGCAGTATTTT.

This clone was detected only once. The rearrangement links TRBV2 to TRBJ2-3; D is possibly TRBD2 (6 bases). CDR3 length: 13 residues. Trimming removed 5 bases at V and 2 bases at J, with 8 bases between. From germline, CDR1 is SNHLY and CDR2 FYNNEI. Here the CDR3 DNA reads TGTGCCAGCAGTAAGGACTACACAGATACGCAGTATTTT. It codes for CASSKDYTDTQYF.

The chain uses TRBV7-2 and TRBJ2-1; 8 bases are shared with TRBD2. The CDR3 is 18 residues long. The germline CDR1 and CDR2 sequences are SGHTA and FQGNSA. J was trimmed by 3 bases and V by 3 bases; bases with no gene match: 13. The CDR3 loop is CASSLAPLAGLFYNEQFF. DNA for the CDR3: TGTGCCAGCAGCTTGGCCCCCTTAGCGGGACTTTTCTACAATGAGCAGTTCTTC.

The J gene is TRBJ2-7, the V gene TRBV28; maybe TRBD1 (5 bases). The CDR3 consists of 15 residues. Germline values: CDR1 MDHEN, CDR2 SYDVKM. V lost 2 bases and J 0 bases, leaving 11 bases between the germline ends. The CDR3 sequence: CASSLISGYSYEQYF. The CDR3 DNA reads TGTGCCAGCAGTTTAATATCAGGGTACTCCTACGAGCAGTACTTC. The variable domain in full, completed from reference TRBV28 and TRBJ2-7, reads DVKVTQSSRYLVKRTGEKVFLECVQDMDHENMFWYRQDPGLGLRLIYFSYDVKMKEKGDIPEGYSVSREKKERFSLILESASTNQTSMYLCASSLISGYSYEQYFGPGTRLTVT.

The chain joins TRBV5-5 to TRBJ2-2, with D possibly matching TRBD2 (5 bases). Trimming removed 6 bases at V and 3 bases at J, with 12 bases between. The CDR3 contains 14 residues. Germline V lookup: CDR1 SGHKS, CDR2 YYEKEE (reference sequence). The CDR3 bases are TGTGCCAGCATCGGGGTTCCAGACACCGGGGAGCTGTTTTTT. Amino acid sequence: CASIGVPDTGELFF.